The 32 T cell receptor beta chains given below trace back to one sample, sequenced in a study of long-term antiretroviral therapy in people with HIV. At the survey level, the v3.0 immunoSEQ assay was run. The assay was immunoSEQ multiplex PCR, and TCRdb's table has in-frame clones only and misses some. The sample shows about 17,000 clones, about four fifths of them seen only once. The sample in question was unsorted PBMCs, obtained 0.3 years after starting antiretroviral therapy. Receptors originate from a woman aged 45 to 65 with HIV.

The V call is TRBV6-5, the J call TRBJ2-1; 8 bases align to TRBD2. The CDR3 length is 15 residues. J was trimmed by 7 bases and V by 0 bases; bases with no gene match: 5. The V gene's germline CDR1 is MNHEY and CDR2 SVGAGI. The CDR3 spells CASSYSIAGLNEQFF. CDR3 DNA sequence: TGTGCCAGCAGTTACTCGATAGCGGGGCTTAATGAGCAGTTCTTC.

This chain joins TRBV7-3 and TRBJ2-1; TRBD2 agrees at 10 bases. This CDR3 has 16 residues. The J segment lost 8 bases and the V segment lost 3 bases, leaving 10 bases of the junction unmatched. Per the germline V gene, CDR1 is SGHTA and CDR2 is FQGTGA. The CDR3 loop is CASSFGAGGPGDEQFF. Written as DNA, the CDR3 is TGTGCCAGCAGCTTCGGAGCGGGGGGGCCCGGCGATGAGCAGTTCTTC.

The chain uses TRBV7-2 and TRBJ2-5; 8 positions agree with TRBD2. The CDR3 sequence is 14 residues long. The germline V gene has CDR1 SGHTA and CDR2 FQGNSA. The V and J ends lost 5 bases and 1 base, in that order; junction bases with no gene match: 3. This CDR3 reads CASSRSGVQETQYF. CDR3 nucleotide sequence: TGTGCCAGCAGCCGTAGCGGGGTCCAAGAGACCCAGTACTTC. Looking up the rest from reference TRBV7-2 and TRBJ2-5 gives the full variable domain: GAGVSQSPSNKVTEKGKDVELRCDPISGHTALYWYRQSLGQGLEFLIYFQGNSAPDKSGLPSDRFSAERTGGSVSTLTIQRTQQEDSAVYLCASSRSGVQETQYFGPGTRLLVL.

The count of this clone is one. The chain couples TRBV18 to TRBJ2-7; D is tentatively TRBD1 or TRBD2 (6 bases each). The CDR3 is 15 residues long. The germline V gene has CDR1 KGHSH and CDR2 LQKENI. V was shortened by 4 bases and J by 4 bases, with 17 bases between the two germline ends. The CDR3 region has the DNA TGTGCCAGCTCACTAACGGGGGCCGCTTCATACGAGCAGTACTTC. This encodes CASSLTGAASYEQYF.

This clone has just one count. This chain uses TRBV4-2 with TRBJ1-2; possible D gene TRBD1, 5 bases. V was pared by 4 bases and J by 8 bases, with 20 bases between. CDR1 LGHNA and CDR2 YNFKEQ come from the germline V gene. The CDR3 loop spans 15 amino acids. The CDR3 sequence is CASSRRDPKERGYTF. CDR3 DNA: TGTGCCAGCAGCCGTCGGGACCCGAAGGAGAGAGGCTACACCTTC.

V and J are TRBV9 and TRBJ2-3, with D possibly TRBD1 on 6 matching bases. Germline V gives CDR1 SGDLS, CDR2 YYNGEE. The CDR3 consists of 17 residues. Between the trimmed V and J ends, which lost 4 bases and 5 bases, there was a span of 23 bases. The CDR3 DNA reads TGTGCCAGCAGCAGAGAACCCCAGGGTGGGGGCCAAGATACGCAGTATTTT. Translation: CASSREPQGGGQDTQYF.

The V and J genes are TRBV7-9 and TRBJ1-1; D call uncertain. This CDR3 contains 16 residues. The V and J ends lost 4 bases and 0 bases respectively, with 15 bases between them. The V gene's germline CDR1 is SEHNR and CDR2 FQNEAQ (reference sequence). The CDR3 nucleotides read TGTGCCAGCAGCTCGACCACGGTGGGAATGAACACTGAAGCTTTCTTT. Protein: CASSSTTVGMNTEAFF.

The rearrangement links TRBV11-3 to TRBJ2-7, with D uncertain. CDR3 length: 12 amino acids. The V end was cut by 3 bases, the J end by 7 bases, with 10 bases between. CDR1 and CDR2 (germline): SGHNT, YENEEA. CDR3 coding DNA: TGTGCCAGCAGCTTGACGGTGGGGGAGCAGTACGTC. Residues: CASSLTVGEQYV.

The rearrangement uses TRBV2 and TRBJ2-5; 10 positions agree with TRBD2. The germline V gene encodes CDR1 SNHLY and CDR2 FYNNEI. There are 15 residues in the CDR3. The V gene end was trimmed by 5 bases and the J gene end by 2 bases; junction bases not matched to a gene: 5. CDR3 in amino acids: CASSRASGSQETQYF. The CDR3 DNA reads as TGTGCCAGCAGTCGGGCTAGCGGGAGTCAAGAGACCCAGTACTTC.

This CDR3 reads CASTKEGTSGNTIYF. The CDR3 DNA follows: TGTGCCAGCACTAAAGAGGGGACCTCTGGAAACACCATATATTTT. The J gene is TRBJ1-3, the V gene TRBV2; D may be TRBD1 (5 bases). The CDR3 extends over 15 amino acids. The ends were cut back, 7 bases at V and 0 bases at J, with 13 bases in the middle. CDR1 is SNHLY and CDR2 is FYNNEI in the germline V gene.

The chain employs TRBV11-2 and TRBJ1-2, with D maybe TRBD1 (5 bases). Germline lookup yields CDR1 SGHAT and CDR2 FQNNGV. The CDR3 spans 14 residues. V was pared by 1 base and J by 1 base, with 7 bases between. CDR3 amino acids: CASSLVQGNYGYTF. The CDR3 DNA reads TGTGCCAGCAGCTTAGTGCAGGGTAACTATGGCTACACCTTC.

This sequence joins TRBV11-2 and TRBJ2-2, with TRBD2 as a possible D gene (6 bases). Germline assignment: CDR1 SGHAT and CDR2 FQNNGV. The CDR3 extends over 15 amino acids. The V and J ends lost 5 bases and 5 bases respectively, with 15 bases between them. As DNA, the CDR3 is TGTGCCAGCAGCCAGACCGGGGGAAGAACCGGGGAGCTGTTTTTT. Encoded protein: CASSQTGGRTGELFF.

The chain is built from TRBV5-1 and TRBJ1-3; D may be TRBD1 (5 bases). V lost 6 bases and J lost 0, with 10 bases in between. The CDR3 covers 14 residues. Germline loops: CDR1 SGHRS, CDR2 YFSETQ. CDR3 DNA: TGCGCCAGCACCCCAGGGTACTCTGGAAACACCATATATTTT. It is translated as CASTPGYSGNTIYF.

The J gene is TRBJ1-5, the V gene TRBV7-9; TRBD1 matches at 10 bases. With 4 bases clipped from V and 6 bases from J, the junction kept 15 bases outside the gene matches. The CDR3 extends over 18 amino acids. Per the germline V gene, CDR1 is SEHNR and CDR2 is FQNEAQ (reference sequence). DNA for the CDR3: TGTGCCAGCAGCTATCCCCCATCGGGACAGGGGAGGCTTCAGCCCCAGCATTTT. It yields the protein CASSYPPSGQGRLQPQHF. Together with reference TRBV7-9 and TRBJ1-5, the CDR3 gives the full variable domain: DTGVSQNPRHKITKRGQNVTFRCDPISEHNRLYWYRQTLGQGPEFLTYFQNEAQLEKSRLLSDRFSAERPKGSFSTLEIQRTEQGDSAMYLCASSYPPSGQGRLQPQHFGDGTRLSIL.

The CDR3 DNA is TGTGCCAGCAGTGGCATCCGTCGGACGGAAGCTTTCTTT. It specifies CASSGIRRTEAFF. The chain is built from TRBV6-1 and TRBJ1-1; D not certain. Trimming took 4 bases from V and 8 from J, leaving 14 bases between them. The CDR3 length is 13 residues. Germline values: CDR1 MNHNS, CDR2 SASEGT.

This rearrangement joins TRBV19 to TRBJ2-4; 9 bases agree with TRBD1. In germline, CDR1 is LNHDA, CDR2 SQIVND (reference sequence). V trimming: 6 bases; J trimming: 0 bases; junction bases outside the gene matches: 6. The CDR3 is 16 residues long. This CDR3 reads CASSNNRGRAKNIQYF. Here the CDR3 DNA reads TGTGCCAGTAGCAACAACAGGGGGCGAGCCAAAAACATTCAGTACTTC.

The chain recombines TRBV6-1 with TRBJ1-2, with 7 bases that match TRBD1. The CDR3 consists of 15 residues. With 6 bases clipped from V and 8 bases from J, the junction kept 15 bases outside the gene matches. Germline CDR1 and CDR2: MNHNS and SASEGT. CDR3 sequence: CASRPKQGISAGYTF. CDR3 DNA: TGTGCCAGCAGACCTAAACAGGGGATAAGTGCCGGCTACACCTTC.

The chain has TRBV9 and TRBJ1-6; 10 bases agree with TRBD1. The CDR3 runs 17 residues. The J segment lost 5 bases and the V segment lost 3 bases, leaving 8 bases of the junction unmatched. From germline, CDR1 is SGDLS and CDR2 YYNGEE. In nucleotides, the CDR3 is TGTGCCAGCAGCGGAGGTAGGGGACAGGGGAATAATTCACCCCTCCACTTT. It translates to CASSGGRGQGNNSPLHF.

The chain couples TRBV5-6 to TRBJ2-7, with 8 bases fitting TRBD2. Trimming took 0 bases from V and 7 from J; bases not matched to a gene: 6. Germline CDR1 and CDR2: SGHDT and YYEEEE. This CDR3 region has 14 residues. This CDR3 reads CASSLAGGVTEQYV. The CDR3 DNA follows: TGTGCCAGCAGCTTGGCCGGGGGGGTTACGGAGCAGTACGTC.

The rearrangement joins TRBV5-6 to TRBJ2-2; TRBD2 is a possible D gene (7 bases). Germline V gene lookup returns CDR1 SGHDT and CDR2 YYEEEE. V shed 5 bases and J shed 6 bases, with 23 bases lying between them. The CDR3 is 17 amino acids. This CDR3 reads CASSPIGGAFSPGELFF. CDR3 in DNA: TGTGCCAGCAGTCCCATAGGGGGGGCCTTCTCTCCCGGGGAGCTGTTTTTT.

This clone was seen more than once but under ten times. This chain links TRBV7-9 with TRBJ2-7; 8 bases map to TRBD2. V shed 4 bases, J shed 4 bases, and the junction held 9 bases outside the gene matches. CDR1 is SEHNR and CDR2 is FQNEAQ in the germline V gene (reference sequence). CDR3 length: 15 residues. CDR3 amino acids: CASSSTGTSRYEQYV. The CDR3 DNA is TGTGCCAGCAGCTCAACCGGGACTAGTCGGTACGAGCAGTACGTC.

The V call is TRBV19, the J call TRBJ1-5, with D maybe TRBD1 (5 bases). This CDR3 contains 15 residues. Germline CDR1 reads LNHDA; CDR2 reads SQIVND (reference sequence). Trimming took off 0 bases at V and 6 bases at J, with 12 bases between the two ends. CDR3 residues: CASSIEGVSRQPQHF. The CDR3 coding sequence is TGTGCCAGTAGTATAGAGGGGGTAAGCCGTCAGCCCCAGCATTTT.

Relative to its sample, this clone is medium-sized. The chain combines TRBV30 with TRBJ1-6; D gene uncertain. The germline V gene encodes CDR1 GTSNPN and CDR2 SVGIG (reference sequence). The CDR3 has 13 amino acids. Trimming left V 4 bases short and J 11 bases short, with 15 bases between. This CDR3 is CAWMLGSEPPLHF. The CDR3 nucleotides are TGTGCCTGGATGTTGGGGTCAGAGCCACCCCTCCACTTT.

The chain uses TRBV25-1 and TRBJ2-1, with 16 bases matching TRBD2. With 4 bases clipped from V and 14 bases from J, the junction kept 5 bases outside the gene matches. CDR1 is MGHDK, CDR2 SYGVNS, per germline. The CDR3 loop spans 14 amino acids. The CDR3 DNA follows: TGTGCCAGCAGTGTGGGGACTAGCGGGGGGGCCGAGTTCTTC. Protein sequence: CASSVGTSGGAEFF.

The chain is built from TRBV5-1 and TRBJ2-5; 10 positions agree with TRBD2. The length of the CDR3 is 16 residues. The V gene's germline CDR1 is SGHRS and CDR2 YFSETQ. Trimming at V came to 3 bases and at J to 2 bases, leaving 7 bases not matched to a gene. The DNA for the CDR3 is TGCGCCAGCAGCTCCACTAGCGGGGCGTTTCAAGAGACCCAGTACTTC. It is translated as CASSSTSGAFQETQYF.

V gene TRBV5-1 combines with J gene TRBJ2-1; TRBD2 matches at 7 bases. CDR1 SGHRS and CDR2 YFSETQ come from the germline V gene. J was trimmed by 1 base and V by 3 bases; bases with no gene match: 7. The CDR3 consists of 16 residues. CDR3 amino acids: CASSWTPGGSYNEQFF. The CDR3 DNA is TGCGCCAGCAGCTGGACCCCCGGGGGGTCCTACAATGAGCAGTTCTTC.

The chain employs TRBV29-1 and TRBJ2-2; 9 bases are a match to TRBD1. This CDR3 contains 15 residues. Germline CDR1 reads SQVTM; CDR2 reads ANQGSEA. Unmatched junction bases numbered 6, after V lost 7 bases and J lost 0 bases. The CDR3 reads CSGNRDRANTGELFF. The CDR3 DNA follows: TGCAGCGGAAACCGGGACAGGGCGAACACCGGGGAGCTGTTTTTT.

Only one count was recorded for this clone. The V and J genes are TRBV30 and TRBJ2-3; D may be TRBD1 (6 bases). V lost 2 bases and J 5 bases, leaving 17 bases between the germline ends. The CDR3 covers 15 residues. Germline V gene data show CDR1 as GTSNPN and CDR2 as SVGIG (reference sequence). CDR3 sequence (DNA): TGTGCCTGGAGTCACCCGGGATTCAGGGGAGATACGCAGTATTTT. Translation gives CAWSHPGFRGDTQYF.

The chain carries TRBV5-5 and TRBJ1-4; the D is unclear. The J call could be wrong; TRBJ2-2 is a better fit for the DNA end. Germline V gene data show CDR1 as SGHKS and CDR2 as YYEKEE (reference sequence). This CDR3 contains 12 residues. CDR3 DNA sequence: TGTGCCAGCAGCTTGGCCCTCAGGGAGCTGTTTTTT. It specifies CASSLALRELFF.

The chain's CDR3 is CASRTFLVGGYTF. In DNA, the CDR3 is TGTGCCAGCAGGACTTTTCTGGTGGGTGGCTACACCTTC. The chain uses TRBV2 and TRBJ1-2; the D is unclear. V was clipped by 6 bases and J by 7 bases, with 15 bases between them. This CDR3 has 13 residues. Germline V CDR1 and CDR2: SNHLY, FYNNEI.

The J gene is TRBJ1-6, the V gene TRBV27; 8 bases align to TRBD1. The CDR3 is 19 amino acids. Germline V lookup: CDR1 MNHEY, CDR2 SMNVEV (reference sequence). V gave up 1 base and J gave up 10 bases; unmatched junction bases: 18. CDR3 nucleotides: TGTGCCAGCAGTTTATACCCGCCGGACAGGGCTAGCGGAGGATCACCCCTCCACTTT. It encodes CASSLYPPDRASGGSPLHF.

V usage is TRBV5-3 and J usage is TRBJ1-6, with D hard to call. TRBV5-3 is treated as an ORF (open reading frame) with a function not yet certain. The CDR3 runs to 16 residues. Trimming took 3 bases from V and 6 from J, leaving 16 bases between them. The CDR3: CARSSVQAWGNSPLHF. In DNA, the CDR3 is TGTGCCAGAAGCTCGGTCCAGGCTTGGGGTAATTCACCCCTCCACTTT.